The source of this T cell receptor (beta chain) is a study of cytomegalovirus exposure and HLA in healthy donors. On the study more broadly: The Caucasian-associated ancestry cluster contained about 80% of the approximately 400 genotyped donors. Study-wide results and limits: It was likely that a cluster of highly shared sequence variants was a sequencing artifact. A later analysis showed HLA-associated TCR beta chains outstripping equally common others in clonal expansion.

This clone was counted between two and nine times. Its antigen is as yet unknown. V was clipped by 4 bases and J by 5 bases, with 9 bases between them. CDR1 and CDR2 (germline): SGHDN, FVKESK. The CDR3 totals 14 residues. Everyone who donated was a healthy bone marrow donor. Researchers ran the PCR with 60 Vbeta and 13 Jbeta primers. The protocol was immunoSEQ multiplex PCR, while the TCRdb copy is restricted to in-frame clones and leaves out a portion. This repertoire shows under 200,000 clones, roughly an eighth found once; its top ten account for under 10%. This chain uses TRBV14 with TRBJ1-6; D is perhaps TRBD1 (5 bases). The sequence derives from a middle-aged man in good health and CMV-seropositive. Specimen: PBMCs. The CDR3 here is CASSLGHDNSPLHF. In DNA form, the CDR3 reads TGTGCCAGCAGCCTTGGACACGATAATTCACCCCTCCACTTT.